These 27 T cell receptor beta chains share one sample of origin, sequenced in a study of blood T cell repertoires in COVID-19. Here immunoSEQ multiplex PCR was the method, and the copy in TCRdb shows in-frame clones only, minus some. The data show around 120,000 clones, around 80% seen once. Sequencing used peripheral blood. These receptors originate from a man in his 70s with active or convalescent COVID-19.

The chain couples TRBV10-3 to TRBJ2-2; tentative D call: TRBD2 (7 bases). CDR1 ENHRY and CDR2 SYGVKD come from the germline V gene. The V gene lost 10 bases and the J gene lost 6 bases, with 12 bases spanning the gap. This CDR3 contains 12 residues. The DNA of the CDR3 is TGTGCCAGCACAGGGAGGGCCGGGGAGCTGTTTTTT. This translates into CASTGRAGELFF.

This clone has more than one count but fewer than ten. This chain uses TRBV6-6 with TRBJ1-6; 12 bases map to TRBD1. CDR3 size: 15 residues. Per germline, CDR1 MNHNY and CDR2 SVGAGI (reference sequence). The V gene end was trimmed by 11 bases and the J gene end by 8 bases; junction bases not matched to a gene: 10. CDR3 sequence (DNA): TGTGCCTCCCGGGACAGGGGGCGCGGTGATTCACCCCTCCACTTT. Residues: CASRDRGRGDSPLHF.

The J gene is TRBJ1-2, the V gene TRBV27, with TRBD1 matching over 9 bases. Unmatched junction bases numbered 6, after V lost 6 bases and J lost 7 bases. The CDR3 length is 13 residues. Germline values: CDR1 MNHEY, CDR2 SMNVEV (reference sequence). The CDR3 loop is CASRRTGDGGYTF. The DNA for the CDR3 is TGTGCCAGCAGAAGGACAGGGGACGGTGGCTACACCTTC.

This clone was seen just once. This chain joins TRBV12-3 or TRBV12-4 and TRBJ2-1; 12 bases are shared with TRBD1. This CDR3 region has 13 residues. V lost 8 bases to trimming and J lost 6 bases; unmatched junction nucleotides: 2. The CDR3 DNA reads TGTGCCAGCCGGGACAGGGGGCCCAATGAGCAGTTCTTC. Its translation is CASRDRGPNEQFF.

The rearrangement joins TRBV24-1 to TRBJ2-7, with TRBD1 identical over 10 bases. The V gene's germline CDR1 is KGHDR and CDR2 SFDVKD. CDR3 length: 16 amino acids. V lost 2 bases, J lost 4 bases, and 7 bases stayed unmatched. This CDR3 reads CATSDSGQGREYEQYF. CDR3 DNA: TGTGCCACCAGTGATTCGGGACAGGGGAGAGAGTACGAGCAGTACTTC.

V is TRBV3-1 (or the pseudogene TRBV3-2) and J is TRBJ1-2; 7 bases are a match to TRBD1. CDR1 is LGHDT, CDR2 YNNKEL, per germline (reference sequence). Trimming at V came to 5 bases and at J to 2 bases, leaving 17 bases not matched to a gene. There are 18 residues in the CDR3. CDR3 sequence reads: CASSSRRPRDRANYGYTF. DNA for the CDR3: TGTGCCAGCAGCTCTAGGCGCCCGAGGGACAGAGCCAACTATGGCTACACCTTC.

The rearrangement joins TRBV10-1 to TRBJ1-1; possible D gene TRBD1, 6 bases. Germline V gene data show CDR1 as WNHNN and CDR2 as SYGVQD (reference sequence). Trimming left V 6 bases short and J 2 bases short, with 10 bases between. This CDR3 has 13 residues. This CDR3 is CASSRTVNTEAFF. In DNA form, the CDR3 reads TGCGCCAGCAGCCGGACAGTAAACACTGAAGCTTTCTTT.

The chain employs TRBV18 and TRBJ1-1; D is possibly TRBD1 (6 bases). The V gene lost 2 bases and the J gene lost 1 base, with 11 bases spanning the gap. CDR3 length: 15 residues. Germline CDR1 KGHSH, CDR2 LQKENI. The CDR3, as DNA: TGTGCCAGCTCACCAATATGGGGACAGAACACTGAAGCTTTCTTT. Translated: CASSPIWGQNTEAFF.

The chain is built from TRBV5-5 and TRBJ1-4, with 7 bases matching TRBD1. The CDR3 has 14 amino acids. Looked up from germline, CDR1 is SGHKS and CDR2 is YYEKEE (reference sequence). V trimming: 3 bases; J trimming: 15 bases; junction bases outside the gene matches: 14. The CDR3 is CASSSDRTLPGMFF. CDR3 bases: TGTGCCAGCAGCTCGGACAGGACCCTCCCTGGGATGTTTTTT.

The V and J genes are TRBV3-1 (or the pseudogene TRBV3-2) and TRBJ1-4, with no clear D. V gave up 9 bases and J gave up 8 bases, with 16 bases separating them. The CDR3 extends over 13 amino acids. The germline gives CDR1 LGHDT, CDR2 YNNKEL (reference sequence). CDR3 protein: CASRLGGSEKLFF. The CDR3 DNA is TGTGCCAGTCGACTGGGTGGCAGCGAAAAACTGTTTTTT.

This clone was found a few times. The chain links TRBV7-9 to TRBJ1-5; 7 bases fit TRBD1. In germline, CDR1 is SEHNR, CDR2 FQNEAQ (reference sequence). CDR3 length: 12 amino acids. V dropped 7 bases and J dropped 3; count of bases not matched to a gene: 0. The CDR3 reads CASKGANQPQHF. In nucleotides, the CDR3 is TGTGCCAGCAAGGGGGCCAATCAGCCCCAGCATTTT.

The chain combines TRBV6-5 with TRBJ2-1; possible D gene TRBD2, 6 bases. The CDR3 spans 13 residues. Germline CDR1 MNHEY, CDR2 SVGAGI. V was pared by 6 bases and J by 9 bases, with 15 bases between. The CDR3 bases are TGTGCCAGCAGGGAGAGGGCGACTAGTGAGCAGTTCTTC. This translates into CASRERATSEQFF.

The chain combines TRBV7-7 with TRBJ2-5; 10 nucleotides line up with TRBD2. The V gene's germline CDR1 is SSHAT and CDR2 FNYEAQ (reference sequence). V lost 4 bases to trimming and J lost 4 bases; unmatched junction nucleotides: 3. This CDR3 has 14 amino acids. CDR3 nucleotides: TGTGCCAGCAGCTCTGGGACTAGCGCAGAGACCCAGTACTTC. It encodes CASSSGTSAETQYF. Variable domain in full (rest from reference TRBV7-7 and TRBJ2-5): GAGVSQSPRYKVTKRGQDVTLRCDPISSHATLYWYQQALGQGPEFLTYFNYEAQPDKSGLPSDRFSAERPEGSISTLTIQRTEQRDSAMYRCASSSGTSAETQYFGPGTRLLVL.

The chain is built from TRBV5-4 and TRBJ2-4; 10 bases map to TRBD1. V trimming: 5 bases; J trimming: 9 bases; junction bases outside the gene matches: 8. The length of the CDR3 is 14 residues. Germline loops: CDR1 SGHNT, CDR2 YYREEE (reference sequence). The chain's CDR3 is CASRARDRGGIQYF. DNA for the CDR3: TGTGCCAGCAGGGCCCGGGACAGGGGAGGCATTCAGTACTTC.

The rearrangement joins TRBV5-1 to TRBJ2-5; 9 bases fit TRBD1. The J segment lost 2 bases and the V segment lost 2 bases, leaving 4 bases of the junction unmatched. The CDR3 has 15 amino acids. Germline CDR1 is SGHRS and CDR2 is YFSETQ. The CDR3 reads CASSLMDRGQETQYF. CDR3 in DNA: TGCGCCAGCAGCTTAATGGACAGGGGACAAGAGACCCAGTACTTC.

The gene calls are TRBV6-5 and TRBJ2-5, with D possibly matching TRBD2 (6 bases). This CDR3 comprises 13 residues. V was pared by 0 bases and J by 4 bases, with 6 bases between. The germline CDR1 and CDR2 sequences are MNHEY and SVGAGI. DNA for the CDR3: TGTGCCAGCAGTTACTCGCGGGGAGAGACCCAGTACTTC. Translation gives CASSYSRGETQYF.

The CDR3: CASSYRRQNYNEKLFF. For the CDR3, the DNA is TGTGCCAGCAGCTACCGACGACAGAACTATAATGAAAAACTGTTTTTT. The V gene is TRBV5-6, the J gene TRBJ1-4; tentatively, D is TRBD1 (5 bases). V lost 3 bases to trimming and J lost 4 bases, with 16 bases between them. Germline V gene sequence: CDR1 SGHDT, CDR2 YYEEEE. There are 16 residues in the CDR3.

CDR3 sequence reads: CATSRVQGPANYGYTF. CDR3 sequence (DNA): TGTGCCACCAGCAGAGTACAGGGCCCAGCTAACTATGGCTACACCTTC. This chain connects TRBV15 to TRBJ1-2, with a weak D call TRBD1 (6 bases). The V end was cut by 1 base, the J end by 0 bases, with 12 bases between. This CDR3 is built from 16 residues. Germline V gene sequence: CDR1 LNHNV, CDR2 YYDKDF (reference sequence).

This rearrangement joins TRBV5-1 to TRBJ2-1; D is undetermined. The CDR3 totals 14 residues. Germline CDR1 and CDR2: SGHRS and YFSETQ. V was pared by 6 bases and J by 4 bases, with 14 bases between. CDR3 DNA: TGCGCCAGCATGCAGGTTGGGTATTACAATGAGCAGTTCTTC. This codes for CASMQVGYYNEQFF. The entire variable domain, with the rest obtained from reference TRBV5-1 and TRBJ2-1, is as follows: KAGVTQTPRYLIKTRGQQVTLSCSPISGHRSVSWYQQTPGQGLQFLFEYFSETQRNKGNFPGRFSGRQFSNSRSEMNVSTLELGDSALYLCASMQVGYYNEQFFGPGTRLTVL.

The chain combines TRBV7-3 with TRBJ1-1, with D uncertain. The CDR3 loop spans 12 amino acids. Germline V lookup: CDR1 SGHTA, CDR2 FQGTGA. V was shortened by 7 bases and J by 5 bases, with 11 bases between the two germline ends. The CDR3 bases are TGTGCCAGCAAGGGCGAGGGTACTGAAGCTTTCTTT. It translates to CASKGEGTEAFF.

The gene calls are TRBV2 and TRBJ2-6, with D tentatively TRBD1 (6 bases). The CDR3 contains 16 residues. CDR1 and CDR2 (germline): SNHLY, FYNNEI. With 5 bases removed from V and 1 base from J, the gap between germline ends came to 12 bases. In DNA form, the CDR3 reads TGTGCCAGCAGTTTGGGGGCGCTTTCTGGGGCCAACGTCCTGACTTTC. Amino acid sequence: CASSLGALSGANVLTF.

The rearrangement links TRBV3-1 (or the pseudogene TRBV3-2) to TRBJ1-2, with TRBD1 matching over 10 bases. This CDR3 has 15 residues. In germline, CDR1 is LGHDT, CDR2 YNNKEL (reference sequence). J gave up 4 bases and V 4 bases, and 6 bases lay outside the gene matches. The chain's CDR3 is CASSPDRGSIYGYTF. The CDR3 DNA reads TGTGCCAGCAGCCCGGACAGGGGGTCTATCTATGGCTACACCTTC.

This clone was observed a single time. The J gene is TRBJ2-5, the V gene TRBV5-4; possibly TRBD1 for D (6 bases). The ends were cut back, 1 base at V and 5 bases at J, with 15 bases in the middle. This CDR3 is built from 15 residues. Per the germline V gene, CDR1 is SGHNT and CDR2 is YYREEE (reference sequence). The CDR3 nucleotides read TGTGCCAGCAGCTTGACTGGACAGCCCGGGGAGACCCAGTACTTC. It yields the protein CASSLTGQPGETQYF.

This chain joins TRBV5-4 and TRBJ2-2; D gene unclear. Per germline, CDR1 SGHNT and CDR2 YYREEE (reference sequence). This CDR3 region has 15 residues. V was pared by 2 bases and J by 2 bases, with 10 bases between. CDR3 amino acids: CASSFDTYNTGELFF. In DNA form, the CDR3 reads TGTGCCAGCAGCTTCGACACATACAACACCGGGGAGCTGTTTTTT. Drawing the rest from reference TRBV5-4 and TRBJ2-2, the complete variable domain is ETGVTQSPTHLIKTRGQQVTLRCSSQSGHNTVSWYQQALGQGPQFIFQYYREEENGRGNFPPRFSGLQFPNYSSELNVNALELDDSALYLCASSFDTYNTGELFFGEGSRLTVL.

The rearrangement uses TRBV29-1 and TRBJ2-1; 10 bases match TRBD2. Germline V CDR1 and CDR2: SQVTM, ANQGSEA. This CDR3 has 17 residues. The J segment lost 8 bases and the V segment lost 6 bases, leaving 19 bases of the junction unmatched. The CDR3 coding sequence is TGCAGCGTCTCACCCCTAAAAGCGGGAGGGCCGAGGGATGAGCAGTTCTTC. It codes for CSVSPLKAGGPRDEQFF.

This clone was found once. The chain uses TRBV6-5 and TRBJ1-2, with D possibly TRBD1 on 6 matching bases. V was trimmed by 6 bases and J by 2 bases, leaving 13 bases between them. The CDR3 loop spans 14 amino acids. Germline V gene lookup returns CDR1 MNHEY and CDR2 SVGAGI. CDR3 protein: CASSPLGQNYGYTF. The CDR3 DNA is TGTGCCAGCAGCCCACTCGGACAGAACTATGGCTACACCTTC.

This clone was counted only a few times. The chain's CDR3 is CAISDRVGTEAFF. DNA of the CDR3: TGTGCCATCAGTGACAGGGTAGGTACTGAAGCTTTCTTT. The V and J genes are TRBV10-3 and TRBJ1-1, with D tentatively TRBD1 (5 bases). CDR1 is ENHRY and CDR2 is SYGVKD in the germline V gene. V was cut by 3 bases and J by 5 bases, with 10 bases left in between. The CDR3 runs 13 residues.